Shown below are 28 T cell receptor beta chains from a single sample sequenced in a study of CD4 and CD8 cells across lung adenocarcinoma regions. Each CDR3 protein is one row after TCRdb ran MiXCR on the PCR reads. The table shows about 12,000 distinct CDR3 sequences, with around three fifths occurring only once. Sequences were obtained from CD8+ T cells from the margin of a lung tumor. The receptor source for this set is a female donor with lung adenocarcinoma. The CD4 and CD8 labels of this study may be unreliable.

Judged by abundance, this clonotype is medium-sized. The gene calls are TRBV6-1 and TRBJ2-3, with 9 bases aligning to TRBD2. CDR1 and CDR2 from the germline V gene are MNHNS and SASEGT. V shed 2 bases and J 3 bases; nucleotides not matched to a gene: 12. This CDR3 contains 18 residues. CDR3 coding DNA: TGTGCCAGCAGTGAATATTTCGTCGGCGGGGGGGGTACAGATACGCAGTATTTT. This sequence encodes CASSEYFVGGGGTDTQYF.

This chain uses TRBV7-6 with TRBJ2-5; possible D gene TRBD1, 5 bases. Trimming removed 0 bases at V and 9 bases at J, with 11 bases between. The germline gives CDR1 SGHVS, CDR2 FNYEAQ. The CDR3 has 13 residues. CDR3 DNA: TGTGCCAGCAGCTTAGCGCACAGGAGCGCCCAGTACTTC. This encodes CASSLAHRSAQYF.

This clonotype was detected many times. The chain employs TRBV6-1 and TRBJ1-2, with D possibly TRBD1 on 6 matching bases. V was cut by 5 bases and J by 8 bases, with 12 bases left in between. The CDR3 consists of 12 residues. CDR1 is MNHNS and CDR2 is SASEGT in the germline V gene. The CDR3 sequence is CASSTGRRGYTF. CDR3 bases: TGTGCCAGCAGTACAGGGAGGAGAGGCTACACCTTC.

This clonotype was observed at least ten times. This sequence joins TRBV5-1 and TRBJ2-3; tentatively, D is TRBD2 (5 bases). V lost 4 bases to trimming and J lost 7 bases, with 7 bases between them. This CDR3 is built from 11 residues. Per the germline V gene, CDR1 is SGHRS and CDR2 is YFSETQ. CDR3 in DNA: TGCGCCAGCAGCGGGAGCAATACGCAGTATTTT. Its protein product is CASSGSNTQYF.

The chain couples TRBV6-1 to TRBJ1-5; 8 bases match TRBD1. The germline gives CDR1 MNHNS, CDR2 SASEGT. CDR3 length: 16 amino acids. Germline trimming cut 2 bases from V and 2 bases from J; bases unmatched to any gene: 5. The CDR3 spells CASSETLTGGNQPQHF. The CDR3 DNA reads as TGTGCCAGCAGTGAAACATTGACAGGGGGCAATCAGCCCCAGCATTTT.

This clonotype was counted at least ten times. This chain joins TRBV6-1 and TRBJ1-5, with D uncertain. From germline, CDR1 is MNHNS and CDR2 SASEGT. V was cut by 1 base and J by 5 bases, with 6 bases left in between. The CDR3 is made up of 13 amino acids. The CDR3 bases are TGTGCCAGCAGTGAAGGCCCGGATCAGCCCCAGCATTTT. Protein sequence: CASSEGPDQPQHF.

V gene TRBV6-1 combines with J gene TRBJ2-1; 8 bases are a match to TRBD2. The trim removed 1 base at V and 15 bases at J, leaving 14 bases unmatched. This CDR3 is built from 15 residues. The germline CDR1 and CDR2 sequences are MNHNS and SASEGT. CDR3 amino acids: CASSEERLASPRPFF. DNA of the CDR3: TGTGCCAGCAGTGAAGAGAGACTAGCGTCCCCTAGGCCGTTCTTC.

The chain uses TRBV14 and TRBJ2-4, with D possibly being TRBD2 (5 bases). CDR1 SGHDN and CDR2 FVKESK come from the germline V gene. The CDR3 length is 13 residues. Trimming pared 1 base from V and 8 bases from J, leaving 9 bases between. The DNA for the CDR3 is TGTGCCAGCAGCCAAGCCGGACTGGACATTCAGTACTTC. Protein product: CASSQAGLDIQYF.

The chain is built from TRBV6-1 and TRBJ2-3; D is unresolved. There are 12 residues in the CDR3. Trimming left V 6 bases short and J 4 bases short, with 8 bases between. CDR1 and CDR2 from the germline V gene are MNHNS and SASEGT. The CDR3 loop reads CASRSPADTQYF. The CDR3 bases are TGTGCCAGCAGGTCCCCTGCAGATACGCAGTATTTT.

As concerns this clonotype: The junction differs from germline at one of its ends, possibly a read error. CDR3 sequence reads: CGRRPGLGAKNIQYF. CDR3 in DNA: TGTGGCCGCAGGCCGGGGCTAGGAGCCAAAAATATTCAGTACTTC. The gene calls are TRBV6-1 and TRBJ2-4, with D perhaps given as TRBD1 or TRBD2 (5 bases each). CDR3 length equals 15 residues. The germline V gene encodes CDR1 MNHNS and CDR2 SASEGT.

This rearrangement joins TRBV20-1 to TRBJ2-5, with D possibly matching TRBD2 (6 bases). The V gene lost 7 bases and the J gene lost 11 bases, with 23 bases spanning the gap. Germline CDR1 and CDR2: DFQATT and SNEGSKA (reference sequence). The CDR3 sequence is 13 residues long. The CDR3 here is CSVEDKASGEQYF. In nucleotides, the CDR3 is TGCAGTGTGGAAGACAAGGCCTCGGGGGAGCAGTACTTC.

This clonotype was counted ten times or more. The rearrangement joins TRBV6-1 to TRBJ1-4; a possible D gene is TRBD1 (5 bases). The CDR3 is made up of 15 amino acids. V dropped 5 bases and J dropped 1 base, with 11 bases sitting between them. CDR1 and CDR2 (germline): MNHNS, SASEGT. The CDR3 here is CASSPMRGTNEKLFF. CDR3 DNA sequence: TGTGCCAGCAGTCCTATGAGGGGAACTAATGAAAAACTGTTTTTT.

This clonotype occurred a few times. The chain recombines TRBV6-1 with TRBJ2-1; D is perhaps TRBD1 or TRBD2 (5 bases each). The CDR3 is 11 amino acids. Germline values: CDR1 MNHNS, CDR2 SASEGT. Trimming removed 4 bases at V and 7 bases at J, with 5 bases between. The CDR3 region is CASSGGNEQFF. DNA of the CDR3: TGTGCCAGCAGTGGGGGGAATGAGCAGTTCTTC.

This clonotype was found many times. The chain links TRBV11-2 to TRBJ2-5; TRBD1 matches 7 bases. There are 15 residues in the CDR3. Germline V gives CDR1 SGHAT, CDR2 FQNNGV. With 2 bases clipped from V and 2 bases from J, the junction kept 5 bases outside the gene matches. In nucleotides, the CDR3 is TGTGCCAGCAGCTTAACAGGGGTGAAACAAGAGACCCAGTACTTC. This encodes CASSLTGVKQETQYF.

With respect to this clonotype: At one boundary the junction diverges from the germline segment, which might be a read error. The chain is built from TRBV10-1 and TRBJ2-1; D may be TRBD2 (6 bases). The J call is doubtful: the DNA matches TRBJ2-5 better. This CDR3 spans 14 amino acids. Germline lookup yields CDR1 WNHNN and CDR2 SYGVQD (reference sequence). The CDR3 loop is CASSGSRGGESQYF. CDR3 DNA: TGCGCCAGCAGCGGGAGCCGGGGCGGAGAGTCCCAGTACTTC.

V usage is TRBV4-1 and J usage is TRBJ2-1; a weak D match, TRBD2 (6 bases). The J call is uncertain, as TRBJ2-5 better fits the DNA end. This CDR3 comprises 15 residues. Germline CDR1 and CDR2: MGHRA and YSYEKL. The CDR3 nucleotides are TGCGCCAGCAGCCGCCACCACGGCGGGGAAGAGACCCAGTACTTC. Translating gives CASSRHHGGEETQYF.

At least ten counts were recorded for this clonotype. V and J are TRBV6-5 and TRBJ2-7, with no clear D. With 0 bases removed from V and 5 bases from J, the gap between germline ends came to 8 bases. The CDR3 runs to 13 residues. Per the germline V gene, CDR1 is MNHEY and CDR2 is SVGAGI. CDR3 region: CASSYSYLDEQYF. CDR3 in DNA: TGTGCCAGCAGTTACTCTTATTTGGACGAGCAGTACTTC.

Details on this clonotype: One junction end disagrees with the germline gene, perhaps due to a read error. The chain couples TRBV27 to TRBJ2-3; D might be TRBD1 or TRBD2, each matching 5 bases. The germline V gene has CDR1 MNHEY and CDR2 SMNVEV (reference sequence). There are 13 residues in the CDR3. The CDR3 loop is CATGQRGTNTQYF. CDR3 in DNA: TGTGCCACGGGGCAACGAGGCACAAATACTCAGTACTTT.

The V and J genes are TRBV10-2 and TRBJ2-5; D gene uncertain. The J call is uncertain, as TRBJ2-7 better fits the DNA end. Germline values: CDR1 WSHSY, CDR2 SAAADI. The CDR3 totals 14 residues. Written as DNA, the CDR3 is TGCGCCAGCAGTAGGTACAGTTCTTCCTACGAGCAGTACTTC. It translates to CASSRYSSSYEQYF.

Remarks on this clonotype: A read error may produce the germline difference seen at one junction end. This chain joins TRBV6-1 and TRBJ2-5; TRBD2 matches 8 bases. The CDR3 sequence is 16 residues long. Germline V gives CDR1 MNHNS, CDR2 SASEGT. The CDR3 loop reads CASAGSGGRTTETQYF. CDR3 in DNA: TGTGCCAGCGCGGGGAGCGGGGGCCGTACCACAGAGACGCAGTATTTC.

In its sample, this clonotype was seen a few times. The V and J genes are TRBV30 and TRBJ2-2; no reliable D call. CDR1 is GTSNPN and CDR2 is SVGIG in the germline V gene (reference sequence). The CDR3 runs 11 residues. Trimming took 1 base from V and 6 from J, leaving 3 bases between them. The CDR3 is CAWSGAGELFF. The DNA for the CDR3 is TGTGCCTGGAGTGGGGCCGGGGAGCTGTTTTTT.

This clonotype was detected only a few times. One junction end does not reproduce the germline sequence, and a read error may be involved. The J gene is TRBJ2-3, the V gene TRBV10-3; 10 nucleotides line up with TRBD1. Germline CDR1 ENHRY, CDR2 SYGVKD. The CDR3 contains 13 residues. In nucleotides, the CDR3 is TGTGCCAGTCAGGGACAGGGGTACAATGAGCAGTTCTTT. Protein: CASQGQGYNEQFF.

V usage is TRBV6-1 and J usage is TRBJ2-3, with 9 positions matching TRBD2. The V gene's germline CDR1 is MNHNS and CDR2 SASEGT. Germline trimming cut 0 bases from V and 4 bases from J; bases unmatched to any gene: 2. The CDR3 length is 15 residues. The CDR3 region has the DNA TGTGCCAGCAGTGAAGCTAGCGGGAGCCCAGATACGCAGTATTTT. Protein product: CASSEASGSPDTQYF.

The V call is TRBV6-1, the J call TRBJ2-1; the match to TRBD1 covers 9 bases. V lost 6 bases to trimming and J lost 10 bases; unmatched junction nucleotides: 7. This CDR3 contains 13 residues. The V gene's germline CDR1 is MNHNS and CDR2 SASEGT. The CDR3 region has the DNA TGTGCCAGCAGGGGGACAGGGCGCCGGGAGCAGTTCTTC. Its protein product is CASRGTGRREQFF.

The CDR3 coding sequence is TGCGCCAGCAGTGAACCCGGCCGAGGGGAGACCCAGTACTTC. Protein sequence: CASSEPGRGETQYF. V and J are TRBV10-1 and TRBJ2-1; TRBD2 might be the D (5 bases). The J call could be wrong; TRBJ2-5 is a better fit for the DNA end. Germline V lookup: CDR1 WNHNN, CDR2 SYGVQD (reference sequence). The CDR3 length is 14 residues.

This clonotype has a handful of counts. The chain carries TRBV20-1 and TRBJ2-3, with TRBD1 matching over 7 bases. CDR1 is DFQATT, CDR2 SNEGSKA, per germline (reference sequence). The J segment lost 3 bases and the V segment lost 0 bases, leaving 3 bases of the junction unmatched. The CDR3 is 14 amino acids. In DNA form, the CDR3 reads TGCAGTGCTAGAGAAGGGGGCTGGACAGATACGCAGTATTTT. Translated: CSAREGGWTDTQYF.

This clonotype is deemed large. The rearrangement links TRBV6-1 to TRBJ1-2, with D unresolved. V was pared by 2 bases and J by 5 bases, with 6 bases between. Germline V CDR1 and CDR2: MNHNS, SASEGT. The CDR3 extends over 12 amino acids. The CDR3 is CASSEMGYGYTF. The CDR3 DNA is TGTGCCAGCAGTGAAATGGGATATGGCTACACCTTC.

V gene TRBV11-2 combines with J gene TRBJ2-1; possible D gene TRBD2, 7 bases. The end of the DNA fits TRBJ2-5 better, so the J call may be wrong. The germline V gene has CDR1 SGHAT and CDR2 FQNNGV. CDR3 length: 17 amino acids. The chain's CDR3 is CASSSRGRGARGETQYF. The CDR3 bases are TGTGCCAGCAGCTCTAGGGGGAGGGGGGCGCGAGGGGAGACCCAGTACTTC.